This entry lists 26 T cell receptor beta chains sequenced from one sample in a study of blood T cell repertoires in COVID-19. TCRdb's table, derived via immunoSEQ multiplex PCR, lists solely in-frame clones and lacks some. The sample yields around 220,000 clones, around 90% seen once. The sequenced sample consisted of PBMCs or T cells enriched from blood (not recorded which). These receptors all come from a woman aged 18 to 35 who had recovered from COVID-19.

This clone was picked up one time. The chain has TRBV24-1 and TRBJ2-3, with 8 bases lining up with TRBD2. The V gene end was trimmed by 9 bases and the J gene end by 4 bases; junction bases not matched to a gene: 8. Per the germline V gene, CDR1 is KGHDR and CDR2 is SFDVKD. CDR3 length: 14 amino acids. The CDR3 protein is CATGAGGSADTQYF. The CDR3 region has the DNA TGTGCCACCGGGGCGGGAGGATCGGCAGATACGCAGTATTTT.

Here the CDR3 reads CASSLGWDRVGEAFF. The CDR3 nucleotides read TGTGCCAGCAGCTTAGGTTGGGACAGGGTTGGTGAAGCTTTCTTT. The J gene is TRBJ1-1, the V gene TRBV7-9; TRBD1 matches at 9 bases. CDR1 is SEHNR and CDR2 is FQNEAQ in the germline V gene (reference sequence). This CDR3 comprises 15 residues. Losses at the gene ends were 1 base for V and 7 bases for J; bases not matched to a gene: 7.

The genes are TRBV24-1 and TRBJ1-2; no clear D. The CDR3 is made up of 11 amino acids. Germline CDR1 KGHDR, CDR2 SFDVKD. Trimming removed 1 base from V and 8 bases from J, with 4 bases in between. CDR3 protein: CATSDFAGYTF. As DNA, the CDR3 is TGTGCCACCAGTGATTTTGCGGGCTACACCTTC.

In this sample, this clone turned up once. V usage is TRBV5-5 and J usage is TRBJ1-4; 7 positions match TRBD1. V was clipped by 1 base and J by 4 bases; unmatched bases: 7. The CDR3 sequence is 16 residues long. In germline, CDR1 is SGHKS, CDR2 YYEKEE (reference sequence). The CDR3 loop is CASSLILGQNNEKLFF. The CDR3 coding sequence is TGTGCCAGCAGCTTGATCCTGGGACAGAATAATGAAAAACTGTTTTTT.

This sequence joins TRBV5-1 and TRBJ2-1; a possible D gene is TRBD1 (5 bases). Germline-derived CDR1 and CDR2 are SGHRS and YFSETQ. This CDR3 is built from 15 residues. V was pared by 0 bases and J by 0 bases, with 7 bases between. The CDR3 reads CASSLEGPSYNEQFF. The CDR3 DNA sequence: TGCGCCAGCAGCTTGGAGGGGCCCTCCTACAATGAGCAGTTCTTC.

The chain employs TRBV28 and TRBJ2-1, with D tentatively TRBD2 (6 bases). The CDR3 is 17 residues long. V was trimmed by 5 bases and J by 8 bases, leaving 25 bases between them. The germline gives CDR1 MDHEN, CDR2 SYDVKM. Here the CDR3 DNA reads TGTGCCAGCAGTACCCGGACGGGGGTAGCTCATTTCGATGAGCAGTTCTTC. Residues: CASSTRTGVAHFDEQFF.

V and J are TRBV4-3 and TRBJ1-1; 9 bases line up with TRBD1. Germline loops: CDR1 LGHNA, CDR2 YSLEER. The CDR3 runs 14 residues. V lost 3 bases and J lost 6; bases outside the gene matches: 5. The CDR3: CASSHRTGGSEAFF. In nucleotides, the CDR3 is TGCGCCAGCAGCCATCGTACAGGGGGCTCTGAAGCTTTCTTT.

The chain is built from TRBV6-5 and TRBJ1-5, with 7 bases aligning to TRBD1. Trimming cost V 10 bases and J 7 bases; bases outside gene matches: 7. The CDR3 consists of 12 residues. The germline gives CDR1 MNHEY, CDR2 SVGAGI. In nucleotides, the CDR3 is TGTGCCACAAGACAGGGAGGACAGCCCCAGCATTTT. Encoded protein: CATRQGGQPQHF.

The rearrangement uses TRBV6-6 and TRBJ2-2; 8 bases align to TRBD2. In germline, CDR1 is MNHNY, CDR2 SVGAGI (reference sequence). Unmatched junction bases numbered 9, after V lost 5 bases and J lost 1 base. This CDR3 comprises 17 residues. This chain's CDR3 is CASSPTGGLGNTGELFF. CDR3 in DNA: TGTGCCAGCAGTCCCACGGGGGGACTAGGGAACACCGGGGAGCTGTTTTTT.

The CDR3 loop reads CASSFVASLGGDTQYF. For the CDR3, the DNA is TGTGCCAGCAGCTTCGTGGCTAGCCTAGGGGGAGATACGCAGTATTTT. The chain joins TRBV5-6 to TRBJ2-3; a weak D match, TRBD1 (6 bases). Trimming pared 2 bases from V and 5 bases from J, leaving 18 bases between. This CDR3 contains 16 residues. Germline-derived CDR1 and CDR2 are SGHDT and YYEEEE.

This clone was seen a single time. The chain joins TRBV6-4 to TRBJ1-2; 8 bases match TRBD1. The J segment lost 3 bases and the V segment lost 2 bases, leaving 5 bases of the junction unmatched. Per the germline V gene, CDR1 is MRHNA and CDR2 is SNTAGT. The CDR3 contains 15 residues. The CDR3 DNA is TGTGCCAGCAGTGACAGACCGGGACAGGACTATGGCTACACCTTC. This sequence encodes CASSDRPGQDYGYTF.

CDR3 region: CASSLQGSSYNSPLHF. The CDR3 nucleotides are TGTGCCAGCAGCTTGCAGGGAAGCTCCTATAATTCACCCCTCCACTTT. V usage is TRBV5-8 and J usage is TRBJ1-6, with D perhaps TRBD1 (5 bases). Trimming pared 1 base from V and 0 bases from J, leaving 8 bases between. Per germline, CDR1 SGHTS and CDR2 YDEGEE. This CDR3 comprises 16 residues.

This chain connects TRBV5-4 to TRBJ2-1, with 7 bases lining up with TRBD2. CDR1 SGHNT and CDR2 YYREEE come from the germline V gene (reference sequence). The V segment lost 7 bases and the J segment 3 bases; nucleotides outside the gene matches: 13. This CDR3 spans 16 amino acids. CDR3 region: CASRAGLAESYNEQFF. The DNA for the CDR3 is TGTGCCAGCCGTGCTGGGCTAGCGGAGAGCTACAATGAGCAGTTCTTC.

A word on this clone: Other nucleotide sequences from this sample produce the same CDR3. This rearrangement joins TRBV5-1 to TRBJ1-2; 9 nucleotides match TRBD1. Trimming at V came to 0 bases and at J to 4 bases, leaving 1 base not matched to a gene. The germline V gene has CDR1 SGHRS and CDR2 YFSETQ. The CDR3 consists of 14 residues. The CDR3 protein is CASSLGDRVYGYTF. The CDR3 bases are TGCGCCAGCAGCTTGGGGGACAGGGTCTATGGCTACACCTTC. Full variable domain (rest looked up from reference TRBV5-1 and TRBJ1-2): KAGVTQTPRYLIKTRGQQVTLSCSPISGHRSVSWYQQTPGQGLQFLFEYFSETQRNKGNFPGRFSGRQFSNSRSEMNVSTLELGDSALYLCASSLGDRVYGYTFGSGTRLTVV.

This clone appeared a single time. V is TRBV7-6 and J is TRBJ2-5, with 7 bases lining up with TRBD1. J lost 1 base, V lost 4 bases, and 3 bases had no gene match. Germline CDR1 SGHVS, CDR2 FNYEAQ. This CDR3 spans 14 amino acids. CDR3 bases: TGTGCCAGCAGCTACGACAGGGTCCAAGAGACCCAGTACTTC. This sequence encodes CASSYDRVQETQYF.

The V call is TRBV28, the J call TRBJ2-7; 7 bases are a match to TRBD2. Per germline, CDR1 MDHEN and CDR2 SYDVKM. J was trimmed by 3 bases and V by 3 bases; bases with no gene match: 5. This CDR3 is 14 amino acids long. The CDR3 DNA sequence: TGTGCCAGCAGTTTCGCTAGCGGTATCTACGAGCAGTACTTC. Its protein is CASSFASGIYEQYF.

The rearrangement joins TRBV18 to TRBJ1-2; D not resolved. The CDR3 has 13 amino acids. Trimming stripped 3 bases from V and 2 bases from J, with 7 bases between. From germline, CDR1 is KGHSH and CDR2 LQKENI. The CDR3 nucleotides read TGTGCCAGCTCACCGGGAGGGAACTATGGCTACACCTTC. It translates to CASSPGGNYGYTF. The entire variable domain, with the rest obtained from reference TRBV18 and TRBJ1-2, is as follows: NAGVMQNPRHLVRRRGQEARLRCSPMKGHSHVYWYRQLPEEGLKFMVYLQKENIIDESGMPKERFSAEFPKEGPSILRIQQVVRGDSAAYFCASSPGGNYGYTFGSGTRLTVV.

The V call is TRBV18, the J call TRBJ2-3, with 12 positions matching TRBD2. The CDR3 loop spans 15 amino acids. After removal of 3 bases from V and 6 bases from J, the junction contained 4 bases not matched to a gene. Germline CDR1 is KGHSH and CDR2 is LQKENI. The CDR3 DNA sequence: TGTGCCAGCTCACCCCTAGCGGGAGGGGTCGATACGCAGTATTTT. Protein: CASSPLAGGVDTQYF.

A single count supports this clone. In DNA, the CDR3 is TGTGCCAGCAGTTACGATCCGGGGAGGACTGAAGCTTTCTTT. Amino acids: CASSYDPGRTEAFF. The chain carries TRBV6-5 and TRBJ1-1; D not resolved. The CDR3 spans 14 residues. Germline V gene lookup returns CDR1 MNHEY and CDR2 SVGAGI. With 2 bases removed from V and 5 bases from J, the gap between germline ends came to 12 bases.

The rearrangement uses TRBV6-5 and TRBJ1-1; no firm D call. Germline V CDR1 and CDR2: MNHEY, SVGAGI. The CDR3 consists of 16 residues. Between the trimmed V and J ends, which lost 0 bases and 0 bases, there was a span of 11 bases. The CDR3, as DNA: TGTGCCAGCAGTTACTCGTCAGGCCTCATGAACACTGAAGCTTTCTTT. Amino acids: CASSYSSGLMNTEAFF.

The gene calls are TRBV6-4 and TRBJ1-1, with D tentatively TRBD1 (5 bases). CDR1 is MRHNA and CDR2 is SNTAGT in the germline V gene. This CDR3 region has 11 residues. Trimming took 4 bases from V and 10 from J, leaving 10 bases between them. The DNA for the CDR3 is TGTGCCAGCAGTGCGGGGGGTAGAGCTTTCTTT. It yields the protein CASSAGGRAFF.

This sequence joins TRBV7-9 and TRBJ1-2; D remains ambiguous. In germline, CDR1 is SEHNR, CDR2 FQNEAQ (reference sequence). V lost 7 bases and J 3 bases, leaving 15 bases between the germline ends. This CDR3 comprises 14 residues. DNA of the CDR3: TGTGCCAGCACCCTAGGACGGACTGACTATGGCTACACCTTC. This translates into CASTLGRTDYGYTF.

The chain recombines TRBV18 with TRBJ1-1, with D possibly being TRBD1 (6 bases). V lost 7 bases and J lost 3, with 15 bases in between. Per germline, CDR1 KGHSH and CDR2 LQKENI. CDR3 length: 14 amino acids. CDR3 nucleotide sequence: TGTGCCAGCTTTAACGGGCCAGGGGACACTGAAGCTTTCTTT. Amino acid sequence: CASFNGPGDTEAFF.

In DNA, the CDR3 is TGTGCCAGCAGCCTCCGAGGGGGCGTGCAGCCCCAGCATTTT. It yields the protein CASSLRGGVQPQHF. The chain carries TRBV7-2 and TRBJ1-5, with TRBD1 identical over 7 bases. The length of the CDR3 is 14 residues. Germline CDR1 and CDR2: SGHTA and FQGNSA. J gave up 7 bases and V 5 bases, and 8 bases lay outside the gene matches.

This clone was detected only once. V and J are TRBV30 and TRBJ2-5, with 7 bases aligning to TRBD1. The CDR3 totals 12 residues. Looked up from germline, CDR1 is GTSNPN and CDR2 is SVGIG (reference sequence). The CDR3 nucleotides are TGTTACAGGGGACCCTGTAGGGATCCCCAGTACTTC. Translated, it gives CYRGPCRDPQYF.

J is TRBJ1-1 and V is TRBV18, with D unclear. Looked up from germline, CDR1 is KGHSH and CDR2 is LQKENI. Trimming stripped 5 bases from V and 0 bases from J, with 10 bases between. The CDR3 is 14 amino acids. The CDR3: CASSAKTLNTEAFF. CDR3 coding DNA: TGTGCCAGCTCAGCGAAGACACTGAACACTGAAGCTTTCTTT.